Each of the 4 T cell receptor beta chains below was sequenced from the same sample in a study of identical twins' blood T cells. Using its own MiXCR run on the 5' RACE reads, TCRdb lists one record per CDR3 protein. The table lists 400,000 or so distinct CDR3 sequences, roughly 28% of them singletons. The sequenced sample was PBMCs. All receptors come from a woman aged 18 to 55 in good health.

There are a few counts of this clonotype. The CDR3, as DNA: TGTGCCAGCAGCGTAGGGGGGAGCTCCTATAATTCACCCCTCCACTTT. Translation: CASSVGGSSYNSPLHF. The rearrangement joins TRBV9 to TRBJ1-6; tentatively, D is TRBD1 (5 bases). This CDR3 comprises 16 residues. V lost 0 bases to trimming and J lost 0 bases, with 7 bases between them. Germline V gene data show CDR1 as SGDLS and CDR2 as YYNGEE.

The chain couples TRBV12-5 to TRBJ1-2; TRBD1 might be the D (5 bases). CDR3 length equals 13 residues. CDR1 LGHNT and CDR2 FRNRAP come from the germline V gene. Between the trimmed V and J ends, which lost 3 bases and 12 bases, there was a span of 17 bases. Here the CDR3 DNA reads TGTGCTAGTGGTTTAGAGGTTGGGACGGGTCACACCTTC. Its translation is CASGLEVGTGHTF.

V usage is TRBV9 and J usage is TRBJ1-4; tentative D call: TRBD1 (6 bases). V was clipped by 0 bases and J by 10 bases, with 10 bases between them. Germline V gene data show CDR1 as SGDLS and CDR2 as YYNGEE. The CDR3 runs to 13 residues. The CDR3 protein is CASSVVDSSKLFF. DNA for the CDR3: TGTGCCAGCAGCGTAGTGGACAGCTCAAAACTGTTTTTT. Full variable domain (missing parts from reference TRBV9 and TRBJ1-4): DSGVTQTPKHLITATGQRVTLRCSPRSGDLSVYWYQQSLDQGLQFLIQYYNGEERAKGNILERFSAQQFPDLHSELNLSSLELGDSALYFCASSVVDSSKLFFGSGTQLSVL.

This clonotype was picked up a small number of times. This CDR3 is CASSPGTSGNNEQFF. DNA for the CDR3: TGTGCCAGCAGCCCGGGGACTAGCGGGAACAATGAGCAGTTCTTC. The chain uses TRBV7-9 and TRBJ2-1; 13 nucleotides agree with TRBD2. CDR3 length: 15 residues. Germline values: CDR1 SEHNR, CDR2 FQNEAQ (reference sequence). V trimming: 5 bases; J trimming: 5 bases; junction bases outside the gene matches: 3.